Each of the 31 T cell receptor delta chains below was sequenced from the same sample in a study of gamma-delta T cells after stem cell transplantation. TCRdb reran clone calling via CATT on the RT-PCR reads. The profile shows more than 4,500 delta-chain clones, approximately 10% of them singletons. Sequenced: gamma-delta T cells. These receptors were obtained from a human donor. It is not recorded whose cells these are; they may come from a transplant donor.

This clone has a handful of counts. With a far larger clone one base away, a read error is the likely cause. The same CDR3 arises from other DNA sequences in this sample as well. The V and J genes are TRDV2 and TRDJ3; D could derive from TRDD2 or TRDD3 (5 bases each). Germline V gene data show CDR1 as GEAIGNYY and CDR2 as EKD. The CDR3 sequence is 18 residues long. The CDR3 loop is CACDTASPSSWDTRQMFF. The DNA for the CDR3 is TGTGCCTGTGACACCGCGTCTCCTAGCTCCTGGGATACCCGACAGATGTTTTTC.

The gene calls are TRDV2 and TRDJ1; 7 bases line up with TRDD3. The CDR3 length is 17 residues. V was pared by 0 bases and J by 2 bases, with 11 bases of the junction left unmatched. Germline V gene sequence: CDR1 GEAIGNYY, CDR2 EKD. CDR3 protein: CACDTVSTGALTDKLIF. CDR3 bases: TGTGCCTGTGACACCGTAAGTACTGGGGCATTGACCGATAAACTCATCTTT.

This clone is deemed medium-sized. Other DNA sequences of this sample code for an identical CDR3. This chain connects TRDV2 to TRDJ3, with 7 bases identical to TRDD3. Germline-derived CDR1 and CDR2 are GEAIGNYY and EKD. This CDR3 has 18 residues. J lost 0 bases, V lost 1 base, and 5 bases had no gene match. The CDR3: CACDTAGGSSWDTRQMFF. The CDR3 DNA is TGTGCCTGTGACACGGCTGGGGGCAGCTCCTGGGACACCCGACAGATGTTTTTC.

Note on this clone: A much larger clone is a single base away; this may be a read error. The chain joins TRDV2 to TRDJ1, with D maybe TRDD3 (5 bases). V lost 0 bases and J lost 3, with 19 bases in between. The CDR3 is 17 amino acids. Germline CDR1 is GEAIGNYY and CDR2 is EKD. The CDR3 DNA sequence: TGTGCCTGTGACACCGTGACTAGGGATCCCACCCCCGATAAACTCATCTTT. Translated, it gives CACDTVTRDPTPDKLIF.

About this clone itself: TCRdb pairs this DNA with a much larger clone's protein that differs at residue 8, likely a read error; the protein shown was translated from the DNA. The chain links TRDV2 to TRDJ3; TRDD3 is a possible D gene (6 bases). Germline V lookup: CDR1 GEAIGNYY, CDR2 EKD. This CDR3 comprises 18 residues. V lost 0 bases, J lost 0 bases, and 11 bases lay in between. The CDR3, as DNA: TGTGCCTGTGACACCTGGGGGGCCCGCTCCTGGGACACCCGACAGATGTTTTTC. Translated, it gives CACDTWGARSWDTRQMFF.

This clone has a handful of counts. At one end the junction does not follow the germline gene, possibly because of a read error. The chain has TRDV2 and TRDJ1; 11 bases match TRDD3. The CDR3 length is 16 residues. In germline, CDR1 is GEAIGNYY, CDR2 EKD. This chain's CDR3 is CACDTVGGYAEDKPIF. In DNA, the CDR3 is TGTGCCTGTGACACCGTTGGGGGATACGCGGAGGATAAACCCATCTTT.

In the case of this clone: A much more abundant neighbour one base away suggests this may be a read error. Other DNA sequences in the sample encode the same CDR3. The J gene is TRDJ1, the V gene TRDV2; either TRDD1 or TRDD3 may fit D (5 bases each). This CDR3 has 22 residues. V was cut by 7 bases and J by 2 bases, with 40 bases left in between. Germline assignment: CDR1 GEAIGNYY and CDR2 EKD. CDR3 sequence reads: CACDRKYPFSWVILHRTDKLIF. The CDR3 nucleotides are TGTGCCTGCGACCGTAAATACCCCTTTAGCTGGGTGATCCTCCACCGGACCGATAAACTCATCTTT.

This clone was detected only a few times. The V and J genes are TRDV2 and TRDJ1, with 8 bases that match TRDD3. Germline lookup yields CDR1 GEAIGNYY and CDR2 EKD. The CDR3 is 13 amino acids. J was trimmed by 3 bases and V by 1 base; bases with no gene match: 0. The CDR3 protein is CACDTGGSDKLIF. CDR3 in DNA: TGTGCCTGTGACACTGGGGGATCCGATAAACTCATCTTT.

The table lists this clone with a few counts. Being one base from a much bigger clone, this may be a read error. For the CDR3, the DNA is TGTGCCCGTGACACCGTGGTGGGGGCCCCGTACACCGATAAACTCATCTTT. Encoded protein: CARDTVVGAPYTDKLIF. This chain connects TRDV2 to TRDJ1; a possible D gene is TRDD3 (6 bases). Germline CDR1 reads GEAIGNYY; CDR2 reads EKD. The CDR3 loop spans 17 amino acids.

Remarks on this clone: This likely reflects a read error, since a far larger clone is one base away. Other DNA sequences in the sample encode the same CDR3. The chain has TRDV2 and TRDJ1; TRDD3 matches at 9 bases. The CDR3 totals 16 residues. Germline lookup yields CDR1 GEAIGNYY and CDR2 EKD. The CDR3 protein is CACDSLGDDGDDKLIF. DNA for the CDR3: TGTGCCTGCGACAGCCTGGGGGATGACGGAGACGATAAACTCATCTTT.

This clone was counted only a few times. V and J are TRDV2 and TRDJ1; 8 positions agree with TRDD3. With V trimmed by 7 bases and J by 0 bases, 21 bases remained unmatched. The CDR3 loop spans 19 amino acids. Germline V gene data show CDR1 as GEAIGNYY and CDR2 as EKD. CDR3: CACEALVGDASKYTDKLIF. The DNA of the CDR3 is TGTGCCTGCGAGGCCTTGGTGGGGGATGCATCAAAGTACACCGATAAACTCATCTTT.

This chain uses TRDV2 with TRDJ1; 10 nucleotides line up with TRDD3. From germline, CDR1 is GEAIGNYY and CDR2 EKD. CDR3 length: 18 residues. Unmatched junction bases numbered 9, after V lost 0 bases and J lost 0 bases. The CDR3 region has the DNA TGTGCCTGTGACACCGTAGGGGGATACGCCGGGTACACCGATAAACTCATCTTT. Translation: CACDTVGGYAGYTDKLIF.

This clone showed up just a few times. The chain combines TRDV2 with TRDJ1; D unclear. Germline V CDR1 and CDR2: GEAIGNYY, EKD. Trimming removed 0 bases from V and 5 bases from J, with 15 bases in between. There are 15 residues in the CDR3. The CDR3 protein is CACDTVGTRGDKLIF. CDR3 bases: TGTGCCTGTGACACCGTGGGTACTCGCGGAGATAAACTCATCTTT.

This clone was detected only a few times. The translation of this DNA and the TCRdb protein of a much larger clone differ at residue 12, probably owing to a read error; the protein shown here is translated from the DNA. This chain links TRDV2 with TRDJ3; D is perhaps TRDD3 (5 bases). The length of the CDR3 is 19 residues. Looked up from germline, CDR1 is GEAIGNYY and CDR2 is EKD. The CDR3 loop is CACDFTGRAPSLDTRQMFF. DNA for the CDR3: TGTGCCTGTGACTTTACTGGACGGGCCCCCTCCTTGGACACCCGACAGATGTTTTTC.

The chain uses TRDV2 and TRDJ1, with TRDD3 matching over 11 bases. V was pared by 0 bases and J by 0 bases, with 5 bases of the junction left unmatched. The CDR3 has 17 residues. Germline-derived CDR1 and CDR2 are GEAIGNYY and EKD. CDR3 coding DNA: TGTGCCTGTGACACCCTGGGGGATACTCGGGACACCGATAAACTCATCTTT. This codes for CACDTLGDTRDTDKLIF.

The chain joins TRDV2 to TRDJ1; 13 bases match TRDD3. The CDR3 runs to 15 residues. Germline CDR1 and CDR2: GEAIGNYY and EKD. The trim removed 1 base at V and 9 bases at J, leaving 7 bases unmatched. In DNA, the CDR3 is TGTGCCTGTGACACTTTGACTGGGGGATACGCGGAACTCATCTTT. This gives the protein CACDTLTGGYAELIF.

This clone has only a few counts. At one end the junction does not follow the germline gene, possibly because of a read error. V gene TRDV2 combines with J gene TRDJ1; weak D call: TRDD3 (6 bases). This CDR3 is 15 amino acids long. In germline, CDR1 is GEAIGNYY, CDR2 EKD. CDR3 region: CACDMVGALHDNLIF. In nucleotides, the CDR3 is TGTGCCTGTGACATGGTGGGGGCACTCCACGATAACCTCATCTTT.

The rearrangement joins TRDV2 to TRDJ2; tentative D call: TRDD3 (5 bases). V lost 4 bases, J lost 3 bases, and 5 bases lay in between. CDR3 size: 12 residues. Germline V gene sequence: CDR1 GEAIGNYY, CDR2 EKD. CDR3 nucleotide sequence: TGTGCCTGTGAGGGGGTGACAGCACAACTCTTCTTT. It is translated as CACEGVTAQLFF.

To note about this clone: A clone one base away is much larger, so this may be a read error. The chain is built from TRDV2 and TRDJ3; 8 nucleotides match TRDD3. CDR1 is GEAIGNYY, CDR2 EKD, per germline. CDR3 length: 21 residues. Trimming took 1 base from V and 0 from J; bases not matched to a gene: 13. The CDR3 coding sequence is TGTGCCTGTGACACGGTAAGTACTGGGGGTCTTGTCTCCTGGGACACCCGACAGATGTTTTTC. It specifies CACDTVSTGGLVSWDTRQMFF.

By share, this clone counts as medium-sized (0.01 to 0.1%). DNA of the CDR3: TGTGCCTGTGACACCGTGCTGGGGGGAGCCGTTTACACCGATAAACTCATCTTT. It translates to CACDTVLGGAVYTDKLIF. This chain connects TRDV2 to TRDJ1, with 7 nucleotides matching TRDD3. This CDR3 is 18 amino acids long. Germline lookup yields CDR1 GEAIGNYY and CDR2 EKD. The junction had 12 bases not matched to a gene; V was cut back by 0 bases and J by 0 bases.

This clone showed up just a few times. TCRdb's listed protein matches a much larger clone and diverges from this DNA's translation at residue 6, likely through a read error; the protein shown comes from the DNA. The V call is TRDV2, the J call TRDJ2, with D uncertain. Germline-derived CDR1 and CDR2 are GEAIGNYY and EKD. V dropped 4 bases and J dropped 0 bases, with 14 bases sitting between them. The CDR3 runs to 16 residues. CDR3 protein: CACDEVPGSLTAQLFF. The CDR3, as DNA: TGTGCCTGTGATGAAGTCCCTGGCTCTTTGACAGCACAACTCTTCTTT.

This clone was seen a handful of times. This chain uses TRDV2 with TRDJ1; weak D call: TRDD3 (5 bases). V lost 0 bases and J lost 0, with 10 bases in between. Germline V gives CDR1 GEAIGNYY, CDR2 EKD. The CDR3 spans 15 residues. The CDR3 region is CACDTVGGDTDKLIF. The DNA for the CDR3 is TGTGCCTGTGACACCGTCGGGGGTGACACCGATAAACTCATCTTT.

The chain has TRDV2 and TRDJ1, with 7 nucleotides matching TRDD3. V lost 2 bases to trimming and J lost 2 bases; unmatched junction nucleotides: 13. This CDR3 spans 17 amino acids. Germline V gene sequence: CDR1 GEAIGNYY, CDR2 EKD. The CDR3 here is CACDRLRSTGDTDKLIF. CDR3 DNA sequence: TGTGCCTGTGACAGACTGCGGAGTACTGGGGATACCGATAAACTCATCTTT.

Judged by abundance, this clone is medium-sized. The rearrangement uses TRDV2 and TRDJ1; a weak D match, TRDD3 (5 bases). Germline V lookup: CDR1 GEAIGNYY, CDR2 EKD. V lost 0 bases to trimming and J lost 3 bases, with 10 bases between them. The CDR3 consists of 14 residues. CDR3 region: CACDTVGESDKLIF. CDR3 nucleotides: TGTGCCTGTGACACCGTCGGGGAGTCCGATAAACTCATCTTT.

As regards this clone: This DNA translates differently at residue 7 from the TCRdb protein, which is that of a much larger clone; a read error is likely, and the protein shown is the DNA's own translation. V gene TRDV2 combines with J gene TRDJ3; tentatively, D is TRDD2 (5 bases). The V end lost 0 bases, the J end lost 0 bases, and 11 bases lay between the germline ends. Germline V gene data show CDR1 as GEAIGNYY and CDR2 as EKD. The CDR3 sequence is 18 residues long. CDR3: CACDTAYPSSWDTRQMFF. The CDR3 DNA sequence: TGTGCCTGTGACACCGCGTATCCTAGCTCCTGGGACACCCGACAGATGTTTTTC.

Remarks on this clone: One junction end disagrees with the germline gene, perhaps due to a read error. The V call is TRDV2, the J call TRDJ3, with 8 bases aligning to TRDD3. Germline CDR1 and CDR2: GEAIGNYY and EKD. The CDR3 loop spans 20 amino acids. The CDR3 reads CACDTRTGGLSSCDTRQMFF. The CDR3 DNA is TGTGCCTGTGACACCCGTACTGGGGGCCTTAGCTCCTGTGACACCCGACAGATGTTTTTC.

As regards this clone: A much larger clone differs by one base, so this may be a read error. This sample also contains other DNA sequences that code for the same CDR3. The chain links TRDV1 to TRDJ1, with D possibly TRDD3 on 6 matching bases. The CDR3 runs 22 residues. V gave up 1 base and J gave up 0 bases, with 30 bases separating them. Per the germline V gene, CDR1 is TSWWSYY and CDR2 is QGS. In nucleotides, the CDR3 is TGTGCTCTTGGGGAACGCCCCAAACGCCTGGGGCCCCGTGGGGATTACACCGATAAACTCATCTTT. This encodes CALGERPKRLGPRGDYTDKLIF.

This clone was seen a single time. Germline is not matched at one junction end, which may reflect a read error. This chain joins TRDV1 and TRDJ1; 12 bases are a match to TRDD3. This CDR3 has 18 residues. The germline gives CDR1 TSWWSYY, CDR2 QGS. The CDR3 DNA is TGTGCTCTTGGCTGTTCCTACCCTGGGGGATACGACGTCAATAACCTCATCTTT. This codes for CALGCSYPGGYDVNNLIF.

This sequence joins TRDV2 and TRDJ1, with TRDD3 matching 12 bases. The V segment lost 2 bases and the J segment 0 bases; nucleotides outside the gene matches: 12. The CDR3 loop spans 19 amino acids. Germline V lookup: CDR1 GEAIGNYY, CDR2 EKD. The chain's CDR3 is CACDIAGGYDGKNTDKLIF. The CDR3 DNA follows: TGTGCCTGTGACATAGCTGGGGGATACGATGGGAAAAACACCGATAAACTCATCTTT.

By frequency in the sample, this clone is large. The chain recombines TRDV2 with TRDJ3, with TRDD3 matching over 11 bases. The V gene end was trimmed by 3 bases and the J gene end by 2 bases; junction bases not matched to a gene: 5. CDR1 and CDR2 from the germline V gene are GEAIGNYY and EKD. The CDR3 loop spans 18 amino acids. The CDR3 sequence is CACDRVGDTAWDTRQMFF. DNA for the CDR3: TGTGCCTGTGACCGCGTGGGGGATACGGCCTGGGACACCCGACAGATGTTTTTC.

To note about this clone: Given a far larger clone just one base away, this is likely a sequencing read error. The chain links TRDV2 to TRDJ3; 13 positions match TRDD3. The germline gives CDR1 GEAIGNYY, CDR2 EKD. CDR3 length: 20 amino acids. DNA of the CDR3: TGTGCCTGTGGCACCGTACTGGGGGATACGGTTTCCTGGGACACCCGACAGATGTTTTTC. Residues: CACGTVLGDTVSWDTRQMFF.